This TCR beta chain is drawn from a study of cytomegalovirus exposure and HLA in healthy donors. CDR3 length: 15 amino acids. The ends lost 5 bases at V and 5 bases at J; junction bases unmatched: 9. In germline, CDR1 is SGHDT, CDR2 YYEEEE. Primers included in the PCR were 60 Vbeta and 13 Jbeta primers. Profiled with immunoSEQ multiplex PCR; TCRdb holds only in-frame clones, not every one. This sample has 75,000 to 85,000 clones, with 80% found just once. The TCR comes from a male donor in good health and CMV-seronegative. The sequenced material came from PBMCs. This chain connects TRBV5-6 to TRBJ1-5, with TRBD1 matching 8 bases. The CDR3 loop reads CASSPTGASDQPQHF. CDR3 nucleotides: TGTGCCAGCAGTCCGACAGGGGCCTCCGATCAGCCCCAGCATTTT.